The rows below give T cell receptor beta chains drawn from one sample of a study of blood T cell repertoires in COVID-19. Method: immunoSEQ multiplex PCR; TCRdb's copy keeps in-frame clones and lacks some. The sample consists of 300,000 or so clones, around 90% of them appearing once. Sample: peripheral blood. The receptors here all came from a middle-aged woman with acute or convalescent COVID-19. CDR3s include the opening cysteine and the closing phenylalanine or tryptophan. The order of the fields is clone size, D gene, CDR3 length, J gene, V gene, CDR3 protein, CDR3 DNA. A D gene is named only where the DNA matches it firmly. Not all rows give a size; the values are once, few, many and, for expanded clones, a class.

clone_size: NA; d_call: NA; cdr3_length: 13; j_call: TRBJ2-1; v_call: TRBV12-3/TRBV12-4; cdr3_aa: CASSLGGRNEQFF; cdr3_nt: TGTGCCAGCAGTTTAGGAGGGCGCAATGAGCAGTTCTTC
clone_size: NA; d_call: NA; cdr3_length: 16; j_call: TRBJ1-5; v_call: TRBV27; cdr3_aa: CASRSSGSSDTQPQHF; cdr3_nt: TGTGCCAGCCGATCCAGCGGGTCTTCGGACACGCAGCCCCAGCATTTT
clone_size: NA; d_call: TRBD2; cdr3_length: 15; j_call: TRBJ2-3; v_call: TRBV6-5; cdr3_aa: CASTRGAGGPDTQYF; cdr3_nt: TGTGCCAGCACCCGGGGGGCGGGGGGACCAGATACGCAGTATTTT
clone_size: NA; d_call: NA; cdr3_length: 14; j_call: TRBJ1-4; v_call: TRBV2; cdr3_aa: CASSVQGNNEKLFF; cdr3_nt: TGTGCCAGCAGTGTACAGGGAAATAATGAAAAACTGTTTTTT
clone_size: once; d_call: TRBD1; cdr3_length: 15; j_call: TRBJ2-3; v_call: TRBV4-1; cdr3_aa: CASSQGSTGVDTQYF; cdr3_nt: TGCGCCAGCAGCCAAGGTTCGACAGGGGTAGATACGCAGTATTTT
clone_size: NA; d_call: TRBD1; cdr3_length: 12; j_call: TRBJ1-2; v_call: TRBV30; cdr3_aa: CAWGDRNYGYTF; cdr3_nt: TGTGCCTGGGGGGACAGAAACTATGGCTACACCTTC
clone_size: NA; d_call: NA; cdr3_length: 12; j_call: TRBJ2-2; v_call: TRBV6-5; cdr3_aa: CAGRSTAGELFF; cdr3_nt: TGTGCCGGACGCTCGACAGCCGGGGAGCTGTTTTTT
clone_size: NA; d_call: NA; cdr3_length: 16; j_call: TRBJ1-5; v_call: TRBV18; cdr3_aa: CASSPTQVNSNQPQHF; cdr3_nt: TGTGCCAGCTCACCAACACAGGTTAATAGCAATCAGCCCCAGCATTTT
clone_size: NA; d_call: TRBD1; cdr3_length: 15; j_call: TRBJ2-5; v_call: TRBV11-2; cdr3_aa: CASSFRTGGWETQYF; cdr3_nt: TGTGCCAGCAGCTTTAGGACAGGGGGCTGGGAGACCCAGTACTTC
clone_size: NA; d_call: NA; cdr3_length: 15; j_call: TRBJ1-6; v_call: TRBV30; cdr3_aa: CAWSGVAGQHSPLHF; cdr3_nt: TGTGCCTGGAGTGGGGTGGCAGGTCAACATTCACCCCTCCACTTT
clone_size: NA; d_call: TRBD1; cdr3_length: 16; j_call: TRBJ2-2; v_call: TRBV2; cdr3_aa: CASREWTGTHTGELFF; cdr3_nt: TGTGCCAGCAGGGAGTGGACAGGGACACACACCGGGGAGCTGTTTTTT
clone_size: NA; d_call: NA; cdr3_length: 14; j_call: TRBJ2-4; v_call: TRBV5-6; cdr3_aa: CASSRIDSPLGQYF; cdr3_nt: TGTGCCAGCAGCAGAATTGACAGTCCTCTAGGTCAGTACTTC
clone_size: NA; d_call: TRBD1; cdr3_length: 15; j_call: TRBJ1-2; v_call: TRBV5-1; cdr3_aa: CASSFGQGEDRGYTF; cdr3_nt: TGCGCCAGCAGCTTTGGCCAGGGGGAGGACCGTGGCTACACCTTC